This TCR beta chain is from a study of CD8 T cells in ankylosing spondylitis. Comment on this clonotype: The antigen remains unidentified.

The ends were cut back, 1 base at V and 10 bases at J, with 10 bases in the middle. This CDR3 spans 12 amino acids. Study results and caveats: Disease-associated clonotypes exhibited CD8+ identity and were relatively infrequent in peripheral blood. Reportedly, significant enrichment of disease-linked clones occurred in matched ankylosing spondylitis synovial fluid.

From the 5' RACE reads, TCRdb called clonotypes with MiXCR, one entry per CDR3 protein. Here the sample spans 340,000 or so distinct CDR3 sequences, about 15% being singletons. This rearrangement joins TRBV12-3 or TRBV12-4 to TRBJ1-1, with TRBD1 as a possible D gene (5 bases). This receptor was obtained from a male donor with ankylosing spondylitis or in good health (not recorded which). The sample was blood, either unsorted or a sorted T cell fraction (not recorded which). CDR3 amino acids: CASSLEGRGAFF. The DNA for the CDR3 is TGTGCCAGCAGTTTAGAGGGGAGGGGAGCTTTCTTT.